This is a list of T cell receptor beta chains from one sample in a study of blood T cell repertoires in COVID-19. Repertoires were generated with immunoSEQ multiplex PCR, while TCRdb's copy carries only in-frame clones and drops some. The sample consists of roughly 40,000 clones, 65% to 90% of them appearing once. Sequencing was done on a sample of peripheral blood. The receptors originated from a human donor in a cohort sampled during active COVID-19. Each CDR3 is given with its conserved first and last residue. The D gene is left open where the match is weak. Where a row states a size, it is once, few, many or the class of an expanded clone; other rows omit it.

TRBJ1-2,TRBV12-3/TRBV12-4,-,-,12,TGTGCCAGCAGGAACACCTTGTATGGCTACACCTTC,CASRNTLYGYTF
TRBJ2-1,TRBV2,TRBD2,-,14,TGTGCCAGCAGAACGGGACTAGTTTCGAATGAGCAGTTCTTC,CASRTGLVSNEQFF
TRBJ1-4,TRBV5-4,-,few,13,TGTGCCAGCAGCGCCGATTCGGTAGGGGAACTGTTTTTT,CASSADSVGELFF
TRBJ1-2,TRBV12-3/TRBV12-4,TRBD1,-,13,TGTGCCAGCAGAACGACCAGGGGGCTAGGCTACACCTTC,CASRTTRGLGYTF
TRBJ1-5,TRBV6-1,TRBD1,-,14,TGTGCCAGCAGTGAATCAGGGGGTAATCAGCCCCAGCATTTT,CASSESGGNQPQHF
TRBJ2-7,TRBV20-1,-,few,16,TGCAGTGCTAGTGTAGGCTTCAGGGCCGGCTCCTACGAGCAGTACTTC,CSASVGFRAGSYEQYF
TRBJ1-6,TRBV5-1,TRBD1,-,17,TGCGCCAGCAGCAATGCCGGGACAGAACTGACAAATTCACCCCTCCACTTT,CASSNAGTELTNSPLHF
TRBJ1-5,TRBV30,-,-,15,TGTGCCTGGAGTCTTGGGGGGTTTAGCAATCAGCCCCAGCATTTT,CAWSLGGFSNQPQHF
TRBJ2-5,TRBV7-2,-,-,14,TGTGCCAGCAGCTTAGTGTCGACGGGTGATTCCCAGTACTTC,CASSLVSTGDSQYF
TRBJ1-2,TRBV6-2/TRBV6-3,-,-,14,TGTGCCAGCAGCTCCTTACTTGGTTCCTATGGCTACACCTTC,CASSSLLGSYGYTF
TRBJ2-1,TRBV20-1,TRBD1,-,15,TGCAGTGCTAGTCCGGACAGGGGAGCCAACAATGAGCAGTTCTTC,CSASPDRGANNEQFF
TRBJ2-3,TRBV3-1/TRBV3-2,TRBD2,once,17,TGTGCCAGCAGCCAAGTCACTAGCGGGGCTTACACAGATACGCAGTATTTT,CASSQVTSGAYTDTQYF
TRBJ2-5,TRBV2,TRBD2,few,14,TGTGCCAGCACTGGCGGGGGGAACCAAGAGACCCAGTACTTC,CASTGGGNQETQYF
TRBJ1-2,TRBV3-1/TRBV3-2,-,-,14,TGTGCCAGCAGCCAAGAGGGAGGGGGCTATGGCTACACCTTC,CASSQEGGGYGYTF
TRBJ2-3,TRBV11-2,TRBD1,once,16,TGTGCCAGCAGCTTAGATTGGGGACAGGCCACAGATACGCAGTATTTT,CASSLDWGQATDTQYF
TRBJ1-6,TRBV19,TRBD1,-,22,TGTGCCAGTACCGGGAATGTAAGTGGTTTTACAGGGGGAAAGCCCTATAATTCACCCCTCCACTTT,CASTGNVSGFTGGKPYNSPLHF
TRBJ1-2,TRBV30,-,-,12,TGTGCCTGGAGGACACCGTTTCCCAGCTACACCTTC,CAWRTPFPSYTF
TRBJ2-7,TRBV29-1,-,-,10,TGCAGCGTGGGCCCGGGGGAGCAGTACTTC,CSVGPGEQYF
TRBJ1-1,TRBV29-1,-,-,14,TGCAGCCCGAAGAAAGCTATAACGAACACTGAAGCTTTCTTT,CSPKKAITNTEAFF
TRBJ2-7,TRBV19,-,-,15,TGTGCCAGTAGTACCTCGGGGGTTGGCTCCTACGAGCAGTACTTC,CASSTSGVGSYEQYF
TRBJ2-1,TRBV10-1,TRBD2,-,18,TGCGCCAGCAGTGAGTCGACTGGGCGGGGGGGCTCCTACAATGAGCAGTTCTTC,CASSESTGRGGSYNEQFF
TRBJ2-3,TRBV5-1,-,-,15,TGCGCCAGCAGCTTGATGGGGGGTAGCACAGATACGCAGTATTTT,CASSLMGGSTDTQYF
TRBJ2-7,TRBV10-2,TRBD2,-,17,TGCGCCAGCAGTGAGTCGGTCCTAGCGGGACAACCCTACGAGCAGTACTTC,CASSESVLAGQPYEQYF
TRBJ1-2,TRBV4-2,-,-,16,TGTGCCAGCAGCCAAGGTCGCACAGGGTCTGGGTATGGCTACACCTTC,CASSQGRTGSGYGYTF
TRBJ2-3,TRBV5-4,TRBD1,once,15,TGTGCCAGCAGCTCCGGGACAGGGGATTGGAATACGCAGTATTTT,CASSSGTGDWNTQYF
TRBJ2-2,TRBV6-1,-,-,13,TGTGCCAGCAGTGACAGAAACACCGGGGAGCTGTTTTTT,CASSDRNTGELFF
TRBJ1-6,TRBV5-1,TRBD1,-,15,TGCGCCAGCAGCTTGAAAGGACAGGGGGGTTCACCCCTCCACTTT,CASSLKGQGGSPLHF
TRBJ2-1,TRBV29-1,TRBD1,-,15,TGCAGCGTTGAAGAACACGGGACAGGGGCGAATGAGCAGTTCTTC,CSVEEHGTGANEQFF
TRBJ2-3,TRBV6-2/TRBV6-3,TRBD1,once,14,TGTGCCAGCAGCCCAAGACAGGGATTCCATACGCAGTATTTT,CASSPRQGFHTQYF
TRBJ1-1,TRBV19,TRBD1,-,17,TGTGCCAGTACCCAGGACAGGGGGCGGTCCATGAACACTGAAGCTTTCTTT,CASTQDRGRSMNTEAFF
TRBJ2-5,TRBV6-2/TRBV6-3,-,few,13,TGTGCCAGCAGTGCTCCGGGGGTAGAGACCCAGTACTTC,CASSAPGVETQYF
TRBJ1-1,TRBV5-5,-,-,15,TGTGCCAGCAGCTTGACCTCAGTCGGGGGGACTGAAGCTTTCTTT,CASSLTSVGGTEAFF
TRBJ1-6,TRBV7-6,-,-,15,TGTGCCAGCAGCTTAGCCCACGGGGTCGATTCACCCCTCCACTTT,CASSLAHGVDSPLHF
TRBJ2-2,TRBV7-8,-,few,16,TGTGCCAGCAGCTCCCTTCGCATAGCGAACACCGGGGAGCTGTTTTTT,CASSSLRIANTGELFF
TRBJ2-3,TRBV9,-,-,15,TGTGCCAGCAGCTCAGGGGCGGTTCACACAGATACGCAGTATTTT,CASSSGAVHTDTQYF
TRBJ2-2,TRBV4-2,-,once,16,TGTGCCAGCAGCCAAGAAGTAACAGCGAACACCGGGGAGCTGTTTTTT,CASSQEVTANTGELFF
TRBJ1-4,TRBV19,-,-,15,TGTGCCAGTAGTATCGTTGGAGGGTCTAGGGAAAAACTGTTTTTT,CASSIVGGSREKLFF
TRBJ2-1,TRBV6-5,TRBD2,-,15,TGTGCCAGCAGTAGCCTCGAGGCGGGAGGAAATGAGCAGTTCTTC,CASSSLEAGGNEQFF
TRBJ1-6,TRBV7-8,-,-,13,TGTGCCAGCGCTTTGGAGAGGAATTCACCCCTCCACTTT,CASALERNSPLHF
TRBJ2-3,TRBV15,-,-,16,TGTGCCACCAGCAGAGATAATGGGCTAGCAGCAGATACGCAGTATTTT,CATSRDNGLAADTQYF
TRBJ2-7,TRBV3-1/TRBV3-2,TRBD1,-,14,TGTGCCAGCAGCCAGGGACAGGCAACATACGAGCAGTACTTC,CASSQGQATYEQYF
TRBJ2-2,TRBV9,-,-,15,TGTGCCAGCAGCGGTATGGCCCCGGGTACCGGGGAGCTGTTTTTT,CASSGMAPGTGELFF
TRBJ1-5,TRBV12-5,-,few,16,TGTGCTAGTGGTTTGGTACCCGGAGAGGGTAATCAGCCCCAGCATTTT,CASGLVPGEGNQPQHF
TRBJ2-7,TRBV4-2,-,-,15,TGTGCCAGCACCCCAGCGGGCCTTTCTAGCTACGAGCAGTACTTC,CASTPAGLSSYEQYF
TRBJ2-1,TRBV4-3,-,-,13,TGCGCCAGCAGCCAAAGGACTGGGAATGAGCAGTTCTTC,CASSQRTGNEQFF
TRBJ2-7,TRBV12-3/TRBV12-4,-,-,11,TGTGCGACCTCCCGGAGCTACGAGCAGTACTTC,CATSRSYEQYF
TRBJ1-3,TRBV19,-,-,16,TGTGCCAGTAGTAGTCCGATGATGGGGCCTGGAAACACCATATATTTT,CASSSPMMGPGNTIYF
TRBJ1-4,TRBV30,TRBD1,-,18,TGTGCCTGGAGTGCGCGGGCAGGGGGCAACCCGCGTAATGAAAAACTGTTTTTT,CAWSARAGGNPRNEKLFF
TRBJ1-1,TRBV6-5,-,-,13,TGTGCCAGCAGGGGACACTTGAACACTGAAGCTTTCTTT,CASRGHLNTEAFF
TRBJ1-4,TRBV6-1,TRBD1,-,18,TGTGCCAGCAGTGACGTCAGGGGGCAAGTGGGGCTGAATGAAAAACTGTTTTTT,CASSDVRGQVGLNEKLFF
TRBJ1-2,TRBV5-6,-,-,15,TGTGCCAGCAGCTTGATCGCGATGAGGCAACATGGCTACACCTTC,CASSLIAMRQHGYTF
TRBJ2-4,TRBV4-2,TRBD2,-,17,TGTGCCAGCAGCCAAGAAGCGGGGAACCTAGCCAAAAACATTCAGTACTTC,CASSQEAGNLAKNIQYF
TRBJ1-3,TRBV6-5,-,-,13,TGTGCCAGCAGTTGGACGCGGGGGAACACCATATATTTT,CASSWTRGNTIYF
TRBJ2-7,TRBV7-9,-,-,14,TGTGCCAGCAGCCCTAGGGGTGTAAGCTACGAGCAGTACTTC,CASSPRGVSYEQYF
TRBJ2-7,TRBV28,-,-,13,TGTGCCAGCAGTACAGGAAGCTCCTACGAGCAGTACTTC,CASSTGSSYEQYF
TRBJ2-7,TRBV5-1,-,few,13,TGCGCCAGCAGCTTGGCAGGGCCCAGCGAGCAGTACTTC,CASSLAGPSEQYF
TRBJ1-3,TRBV6-5,TRBD1,-,13,TGTGCCGTCATGGGACAGGAGGGAAACACCATATATTTT,CAVMGQEGNTIYF
TRBJ2-2,TRBV29-1,TRBD2,-,16,TGCAGCGTTGTATTAGACGCGGGCGCACCGGGGGGGAAGCTGTTTTTT,CSVVLDAGAPGGKLFF
TRBJ1-1,TRBV10-3,-,many,15,TGTGCCATCTCCCGCGGGACGCCGCAGGACACTGAAGCTTTCTTT,CAISRGTPQDTEAFF